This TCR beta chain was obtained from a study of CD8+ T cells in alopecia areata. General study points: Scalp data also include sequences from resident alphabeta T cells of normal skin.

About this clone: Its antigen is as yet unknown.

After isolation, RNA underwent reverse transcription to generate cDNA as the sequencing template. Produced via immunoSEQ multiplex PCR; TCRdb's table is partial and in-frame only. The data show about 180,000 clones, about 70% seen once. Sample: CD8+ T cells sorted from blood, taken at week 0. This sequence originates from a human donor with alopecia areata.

CDR3 residues: CASSTTGWAEQYF. The CDR3 nucleotides are TGTGCCAGCAGTACCACCGGATGGGCGGAGCAGTACTTC. V usage is TRBV6-5 and J usage is TRBJ2-7; D not certain. In germline, CDR1 is MNHEY, CDR2 SVGAGI. The CDR3 runs to 13 residues. Trimming took 5 bases from V and 7 from J, leaving 15 bases between them.